Sequencing of this T cell receptor (beta chain) was carried out in a study of technical replicates of blood from a few donors. Measured with immunoSEQ multiplex PCR; TCRdb has only the in-frame clones, and not every one. The repertoire holds about 15,000 clones, with 70% to 85% as singletons. With 3 bases clipped from V and 2 bases from J, the junction kept 7 bases outside the gene matches. The CDR3 sequence is 17 residues long. The V gene's germline CDR1 is MNHEY and CDR2 SMNVEV (reference sequence). This clone has a handful of counts. This sequence was found in a human donor in good health. Some clones in this sample may be carry-over from other donors' samples. Sequencing was carried out using PBMCs. The gene calls are TRBV27 and TRBJ2-1; 10 positions match TRBD2. The chain's CDR3 is CASSFPGLAEAYNEQFF. DNA for the CDR3: TGTGCCAGCAGTTTCCCCGGACTAGCGGAGGCCTACAATGAGCAGTTCTTC.